The clone carrying this T cell receptor (beta chain) was observed a handful of times. Its antigen remains unidentified. Trimming stripped 7 bases from V and 1 base from J, with 11 bases between. This CDR3 comprises 14 residues. Germline CDR1 is MNHNY and CDR2 is SVGAGI (reference sequence). The data stem from a study of beta chain features in type 1 diabetes. Regarding the study as a whole: PCR, the amplification step, might favor shorter templates, equally in patients and controls.

CD45RO/CCR7/CD25/CD127/CD95/CD27 separated CD4+ naive, central memory, regulatory and stem cell-like memory cells by sorting. The isolated RNA, all of it, was reverse transcribed, so expressed TCRB transcripts were what got sequenced. Measured with immunoSEQ multiplex PCR; TCRdb has only the in-frame clones, and not every one. The sample lists about 240,000 clones, 25% to 30% occurring once. This TCR derives from a man aged 30-40 years in good health. The rearrangement links TRBV6-6 to TRBJ2-1, with D hard to call. The sample consisted of central memory CD4+ T cells from blood. In DNA form, the CDR3 reads TGTGCCAGCACCTCCCTTAGGTCCTACAATGAGCAGTTCTTC. Its protein is CASTSLRSYNEQFF.